The T cell receptor beta chain described here comes from a study of shared clonotypes between healthy human individuals (TCRdb year 2020). Background on the whole study: A few men and two women, aged 18 to 49 years, made up the cohort. For each donor, CD4 naive and CD4 memory were each run on three plates, CD8 naive on two plates, and CD8 memory on one plate. To estimate repertoire size and how much clonotypes are shared between individuals, the study performed deep sequencing of blood TCR repertoires from five healthy adults. Different laboratories and diverse techniques were used to prepare libraries and sequence TCR repertoires, to increase sequencing depth and limit assay-specific biases. Leukapheresis yielded between about 0.85 and 10 billion PBMCs per donor. General findings and caveats noted by the study authors: Larger estimated clonotype richness was generally found for naive subsets than for memory subsets. Even with the large sequencing depth, rarefaction of the sorted-subset datasets indicated that sequencing was incomplete. Higher generation probabilities were observed for clonotypes shared by all four sorted-subset donors than for non-shared clonotypes. Based on pairwise subsampling, the degree of clonotype sharing among donors was expected to be affected by sequencing depth. Sampling was restricted to blood, and TCR repertoires in tissue are likely to differ from TCR repertoires in blood. Because the study included only a small number of donors, the genetic and exposure-history diversity represented was limited. Sharing across a few donors was observed for around 4.8% of naive CD4, about 3.2% of naive CD8, 2% to 2.5% of memory CD4, and around 0.4% of memory CD8 clonotypes.

Using the deep immunoSEQ assay, TCR CDR3 regions were amplified from genomic DNA by multiplex PCR. Genomic DNA extracted from each cell subset was distributed evenly over all wells of several immunoSEQ 96-well plates, and each plate served as one replicate. Each replicate PCR for sorted subsets received approximately 200 ng genomic DNA, equal to roughly 30,000 T cell genomes. Purified libraries were quantified with a Qubit 3.0 fluorometer, sized on a Bioanalyzer 2100, and re-quantified with the KAPA Library Quantification kit. Each immunoSEQ 96-well plate was sequenced on its own single-read 150-cycle Illumina NextSeq 550 flow cell. The paper's processing steps were these. Because the immunoSEQ output held only junctional sequences and lacked quality scores, the filtering could not match the filtering applied to full-length reads. To assign V/J genes and CDR3, sequences were annotated against IMGT germline references using PyIR, a Python wrapper for IgBLAST v1.9. Reads were removed for weak V/J assignments (E-value above 1e-6), missing CDR3, stop codons, out-of-frame junctions, or ambiguous translated residues. V3J clonotypes were defined by identical inferred V gene, J gene, and CDR3 amino acid sequence. The percentage overlap between two repertoires was calculated by dividing the number of shared unique clonotypes by the size of the smaller repertoire. RTK rarefaction, the Chao1 estimator, and Recon v2.1 estimates of unobserved clonotypes were used to assess repertoire richness. For all TCRbeta clonotypes obtained by the gDNA method from four donors, generation probabilities were computed with OLGA. TCRdb holds this immuneACCESS table with in-frame rearrangements only. Some clones are missing; in checked studies, unresolved V genes explain under half, and the rest has no known cause. The DNA gave D and trimming, while V, J and clone size come from that table. Present in this sample are about 380,000 clones, about 96% of which were seen just once. Around 0.29% of the sample lies in the top ten.

The CDR3 has 11 amino acids, counting the end cysteine and phenylalanine. The only DNA kept is the CDR3, 33 bases in frame from the first base. From the germline V gene (reference sequence), CDR1 is SEHNR and CDR2 is FQNEAQ. The V and J ends are trimmed by 8 bases and 7 bases, leaving 8 bases between them. The donors were healthy, HIV-negative adults who had no recently reported acute infections or vaccinations. Every donor was a Caucasian adult living in Nashville, Tennessee, USA. The CD8 memory samples were a combination of magnetically selected CD45RO+ cells and CCR7-negative CD45RA+ effector memory (TemRA) cells. After blood collection by leukapheresis, PBMCs were isolated using Ficoll-Histopaque density gradient centrifugation and then cryopreserved in the vapor phase of liquid nitrogen. Purity and quantity of every magnetically sorted T cell population were checked by analytical flow cytometry. Each sorted fraction had its genomic DNA isolated and then quantified by UV absorbance on a Nanodrop 2000c.

This clone was seen a few times. Its antigen is still unknown. The input lacks base qualities; no much larger clone sits a single base away. The material sequenced was memory CD8+ T cells sorted from blood. The sample's cell subset or site label, decoded: CD45RO+ cells pooled with CCR7-negative TemRA cells. The TCR was taken from a man between 25 and 39 years old in good health. This sequence uses TRBV7-9 and TRBJ2-2; tentative D gene TRBD2, with 5 bases matching. The DNA reads TGTGCCAGCGGTGGGAGCGGGGAGCTGTTTTTT. Its translation reads: CASGGSGELFF.